Listed here are 22 T cell receptor beta chains from one sample, sequenced in a study of T cells in tuberculosis (dated by TCRdb to 2017 to 2018). The library was built by means of the immunoSEQ multiplex PCR assay. What TCRdb holds here is the immuneACCESS table cut down to in-frame rearrangements. Part of the clones is not present; checked against another copy, under half of the missing clones reflect an unresolved V gene, and the others are unexplained. The sample table lists 25,000 to 35,000 clones, roughly 93% of them with a count of one. The top ten hold around 4.7% of the sample. Source material: PBMCs. The receptors derive from a donor aged 10 to 29 with latent tuberculosis or without tuberculosis infection.

The chain is built from TRBV11-2 and TRBJ2-7; 9 nucleotides agree with TRBD1. This CDR3 comprises 16 residues. The ends lost 3 bases at V and 1 base at J; junction bases unmatched: 7. Germline CDR1 is SGHAT and CDR2 is FQNNGV. For the CDR3, the DNA is TGTGCCAGCAGCTTGGCTCGGGACAGGGCTTCCTACGAGCAGTACTTC. This translates into CASSLARDRASYEQYF.

The chain employs TRBV15 and TRBJ2-2, with a weak D call TRBD2 (5 bases). There are 15 residues in the CDR3. In germline, CDR1 is LNHNV, CDR2 YYDKDF (reference sequence). V lost 3 bases and J lost 6, with 14 bases in between. CDR3 sequence (DNA): TGTGCCACCAGCAGCAAAGGAACGGGGTCCGGGGAGCTGTTTTTT. Protein product: CATSSKGTGSGELFF.

The chain recombines TRBV2 with TRBJ2-7; D unclear. The CDR3 loop spans 14 amino acids. In germline, CDR1 is SNHLY, CDR2 FYNNEI. Between the trimmed V and J ends, which lost 3 bases and 3 bases, there was a span of 12 bases. CDR3 nucleotides: TGTGCCAGCAGTGAGATACTATTGAACTACGAGCAGTACTTC. Its protein is CASSEILLNYEQYF.

The CDR3, as DNA: TGTGCCAGCAGTTACGACCGAGGGCATGAGCAGTTCTTC. Amino acids: CASSYDRGHEQFF. The chain employs TRBV6-5 and TRBJ2-1; TRBD2 might be the D (5 bases). V lost 2 bases to trimming and J lost 8 bases, with 10 bases between them. The CDR3 length is 13 residues. Germline CDR1 is MNHEY and CDR2 is SVGAGI.

This clone was found once. This chain connects TRBV6-4 to TRBJ2-3; 16 bases agree with TRBD2. V was pared by 2 bases and J by 6 bases, with 5 bases of the junction left unmatched. The CDR3 runs 17 residues. CDR1 is MRHNA and CDR2 is SNTAGT in the germline V gene. CDR3 nucleotide sequence: TGTGCCAGCAGTGACGGGACTAGCGGGGGGGACGCCGATACGCAGTATTTT. Protein: CASSDGTSGGDADTQYF.

The genes are TRBV19 and TRBJ1-1, with D possibly matching TRBD1 (5 bases). Trimming stripped 7 bases from V and 0 bases from J, with 15 bases between. The length of the CDR3 is 15 residues. Germline V gene data show CDR1 as LNHDA and CDR2 as SQIVND (reference sequence). The CDR3 coding sequence is TGTGCCAGTACCATAGCGGGGGGACTGAACACTGAAGCTTTCTTT. It is translated as CASTIAGGLNTEAFF. The full variable domain, in which reference TRBV19 and TRBJ1-1 provide the parts outside the CDR3, is DGGITQSPKYLFRKEGQNVTLSCEQNLNHDAMYWYRQDPGQGLRLIYYSQIVNDFQKGDIAEGYSVSREKKESFPLTVTSAQKNPTAFYLCASTIAGGLNTEAFFGQGTRLTVV.

V gene TRBV5-1 combines with J gene TRBJ1-1; unclear D gene. Germline CDR1 and CDR2: SGHRS and YFSETQ. The CDR3 length is 12 residues. V gave up 0 bases and J gave up 6 bases, with 6 bases separating them. The CDR3, as DNA: TGCGCCAGCAGCTTGGAACGGTCTGAAGCTTTCTTT. Its translation is CASSLERSEAFF.

This clone was seen once. The chain couples TRBV11-2 to TRBJ2-4; 10 bases fit TRBD2. V gave up 3 bases and J gave up 0 bases; unmatched junction bases: 2. The CDR3 has 16 residues. Germline V gene data show CDR1 as SGHAT and CDR2 as FQNNGV. In nucleotides, the CDR3 is TGTGCCAGCAGCTTTAGCGGGGGGCTAGCCAAAAACATTCAGTACTTC. Amino acids: CASSFSGGLAKNIQYF.

The V call is TRBV7-9, the J call TRBJ2-1, with 8 positions matching TRBD1. This CDR3 region has 15 residues. V lost 1 base to trimming and J lost 2 bases; unmatched junction nucleotides: 1. The germline V gene has CDR1 SEHNR and CDR2 FQNEAQ (reference sequence). The CDR3 region has the DNA TGTGCCAGCAGCTTAGGACAGGGGACCTACAATGAGCAGTTCTTC. Its protein is CASSLGQGTYNEQFF.

The J gene is TRBJ1-6, the V gene TRBV27; 7 bases are a match to TRBD1. J gave up 5 bases and V 5 bases, and 9 bases lay outside the gene matches. The CDR3 sequence is 16 residues long. Germline V gene lookup returns CDR1 MNHEY and CDR2 SMNVEV (reference sequence). CDR3 nucleotides: TGTGCCAGCAGTGCATCCGGGACAGAAAATAATTCACCCCTCCACTTT. Its protein is CASSASGTENNSPLHF.

This chain connects TRBV6-6 to TRBJ2-7; D perhaps matches TRBD2 (6 bases). The CDR3 has 13 residues. CDR1 MNHNY and CDR2 SVGAGI come from the germline V gene (reference sequence). The V end lost 4 bases, the J end lost 4 bases, and 11 bases lay between the germline ends. The CDR3 loop is CASSSGTGYEQYF. CDR3 nucleotide sequence: TGTGCCAGCAGTTCAGGGACTGGATACGAGCAGTACTTC.

The count of this clone is one. This chain connects TRBV27 to TRBJ2-1, with TRBD2 matching 13 bases. The germline gives CDR1 MNHEY, CDR2 SMNVEV (reference sequence). V shed 3 bases, J shed 6 bases, and the junction held 8 bases outside the gene matches. The CDR3 covers 17 residues. The CDR3 DNA follows: TGTGCCAGCAGTTTGGCTCAACTAGCGGGAGGGCCCAATGAGCAGTTCTTC. Amino acid sequence: CASSLAQLAGGPNEQFF.

The chain employs TRBV7-2 and TRBJ2-1; D not resolved. In germline, CDR1 is SGHTA, CDR2 FQGNSA. Trimming took 5 bases from V and 0 from J, leaving 14 bases between them. The CDR3 runs to 16 residues. CDR3 DNA: TGTGCCAGCAGCCCTCTACTATCCCGCTCCTACAATGAGCAGTTCTTC. It codes for CASSPLLSRSYNEQFF.

This clone was recorded once. The chain employs TRBV27 and TRBJ2-1; 9 positions agree with TRBD2. The trim removed 5 bases at V and 6 bases at J, leaving 5 bases unmatched. Per germline, CDR1 MNHEY and CDR2 SMNVEV (reference sequence). The CDR3 loop spans 14 amino acids. This CDR3 is CASSTGLASNEQFF. As DNA, the CDR3 is TGTGCCAGCAGTACGGGACTAGCCTCCAATGAGCAGTTCTTC.

Comments on this clone: The junction shows a germline mismatch at one end, possibly a read error. This sequence joins TRBV5-5 and TRBJ2-7; 14 nucleotides match TRBD2. This CDR3 comprises 17 residues. Germline assignment: CDR1 SGHKS and CDR2 YYEKEE (reference sequence). This CDR3 is CASSLGLAGGPSFEQYF. The CDR3 bases are TGTGCCAGCAGCCTAGGACTAGCGGGGGGTCCCTCCTTCGAGCAGTACTTC.

On this clone: The same CDR3 can be traced to other DNA sequences in this sample. The chain carries TRBV2 and TRBJ2-2, with TRBD2 identical over 9 bases. Trimming at V came to 5 bases and at J to 0 bases, leaving 4 bases not matched to a gene. The CDR3 is 16 residues long. CDR1 SNHLY and CDR2 FYNNEI come from the germline V gene. The CDR3 region has the DNA TGTGCCAGCAGTCTTAGCGGGGGTCCGAACACCGGGGAGCTGTTTTTT. This encodes CASSLSGGPNTGELFF.

This sequence joins TRBV6-1 and TRBJ2-7, with 7 bases lining up with TRBD1. The V segment lost 7 bases and the J segment 7 bases; nucleotides outside the gene matches: 10. The germline gives CDR1 MNHNS, CDR2 SASEGT. This CDR3 spans 13 amino acids. CDR3 DNA: TGTGCCAGCATACGACAGGGTCTGGGGGAGCAGTACTTC. Protein: CASIRQGLGEQYF.

The V gene is TRBV7-2, the J gene TRBJ2-3; 7 bases agree with TRBD2. Looked up from germline, CDR1 is SGHTA and CDR2 is FQGNSA. J lost 2 bases, V lost 1 base, and 3 bases had no gene match. This CDR3 is built from 15 residues. CDR3 nucleotides: TGTGCCAGCAGCTTAGTGGGGGGGTTCACAGATACGCAGTATTTT. Translating it yields CASSLVGGFTDTQYF.

Only one count was recorded for this clone. The rearrangement uses TRBV9 and TRBJ1-3; 9 bases line up with TRBD1. The CDR3 has 14 residues. Germline CDR1 is SGDLS and CDR2 is YYNGEE. With 3 bases clipped from V and 5 bases from J, the junction kept 3 bases outside the gene matches. CDR3 protein: CASSGTGVRNTIYF. Written as DNA, the CDR3 is TGTGCCAGCAGCGGGACAGGGGTTCGAAACACCATATATTTT.

The chain uses TRBV4-2 and TRBJ1-2, with D unresolved. The germline V gene has CDR1 LGHNA and CDR2 YNFKEQ. This CDR3 region has 15 residues. The V end was cut by 1 base, the J end by 5 bases, with 14 bases between. The CDR3 DNA sequence: TGTGCCAGCAGCCAAGCGCGGGGTGGGGATTATGGCTACACCTTC. Residues: CASSQARGGDYGYTF.

This clone was picked up one time. V usage is TRBV18 and J usage is TRBJ2-1; 7 bases are shared with TRBD1. The V and J ends lost 0 bases and 4 bases, in that order; junction bases with no gene match: 6. The CDR3 spans 16 residues. The germline V gene has CDR1 KGHSH and CDR2 LQKENI. In DNA, the CDR3 is TGTGCCAGCTCACCACCGGGACAGTCTAATTACAATGAGCAGTTCTTC. Its translation: CASSPPGQSNYNEQFF. Combining the CDR3 with reference TRBV18 and TRBJ2-1 gives the whole variable domain NAGVMQNPRHLVRRRGQEARLRCSPMKGHSHVYWYRQLPEEGLKFMVYLQKENIIDESGMPKERFSAEFPKEGPSILRIQQVVRGDSAAYFCASSPPGQSNYNEQFFGPGTRLTVL.

V and J are TRBV28 and TRBJ2-2; 8 bases fit TRBD1. V was clipped by 3 bases and J by 0 bases; unmatched bases: 0. Germline CDR1 MDHEN, CDR2 SYDVKM. The CDR3 covers 15 residues. CDR3 DNA: TGTGCCAGCAGTTTGGACAGGGCGAACACCGGGGAGCTGTTTTTT. This sequence encodes CASSLDRANTGELFF.